The next 2 T cell receptor beta chains were all read from a single sample in a study of blood T cell repertoires in COVID-19. Profiled with immunoSEQ multiplex PCR; TCRdb holds only in-frame clones, not every one. Of about 270,000 clones listed, approximately 85% are singletons. The material sequenced was peripheral blood. The receptor source for this set is a woman in her 70s with acute or convalescent COVID-19.

This chain uses TRBV7-3 with TRBJ2-2; 11 nucleotides align to TRBD2. The CDR3 contains 16 residues. The ends lost 5 bases at V and 3 bases at J; junction bases unmatched: 5. Germline V CDR1 and CDR2: SGHTA, FQGTGA. The CDR3 sequence: CASSPGTSGYTGELFF. In DNA, the CDR3 is TGTGCCAGCAGCCCCGGGACTAGCGGATACACCGGGGAGCTGTTTTTT.

V is TRBV18 and J is TRBJ2-7; 13 nucleotides align to TRBD2. The ends lost 2 bases at V and 2 bases at J; junction bases unmatched: 0. This CDR3 comprises 15 residues. Germline CDR1 reads KGHSH; CDR2 reads LQKENI. CDR3 DNA: TGTGCCAGCTCACCAGGACTAGCGGGAGCCTACGAGCAGTACTTC. It specifies CASSPGLAGAYEQYF.